One and the same sample provided the 7 T cell receptor beta chains below, sequenced in a study. TCRdb ran MiXCR on the 5' RACE reads and lists one entry per CDR3 protein. The sample has about 50,000 distinct CDR3 sequences; under 20% are singletons. Sequences were obtained from naive CD4+ T cells sorted from blood. Subset here: naive CD4+ T cells, CD4+CD45RA+CD25-. These receptors were obtained from a female donor with breast cancer.

The sample holds one count of this clonotype. Being one base from a much bigger clone, this may be a read error. The rearrangement links TRBV9 to TRBJ1-1, with D hard to call. Deletions cut 0 bases from V and 1 base from J, with 10 bases between. The CDR3 has 15 residues. Germline V CDR1 and CDR2: SGDLS, YYNGEE. Here the CDR3 reads CASSVVSWGNTEAFF. DNA of the CDR3: TGTGCCAGCAGCGTAGTTAGTTGGGGGAACACTGAAGCTTTCTTT.

Worth noting for this clonotype: A much more abundant neighbour one base away suggests this may be a read error. DNA of the CDR3: TGTGCCAGCGGTTCCCCGGGACTAGCGGGACTTGAGCAGTACTTC. Protein sequence: CASGSPGLAGLEQYF. The chain is built from TRBV6-5 and TRBJ2-7; 13 bases match TRBD2. This CDR3 spans 15 amino acids. Germline V gene data show CDR1 as MNHEY and CDR2 as SVGAGI. With V trimmed by 8 bases and J by 7 bases, 11 bases remained unmatched.

In this sample, this clonotype turned up a few times. One end of the junction is discordant with germline, which a read error may explain. The DNA of the CDR3 is TGTGCCAGCAGTTTTCGGCAGGGGGCGAAGACCGGGGAGCTGTTTTTT. It specifies CASSFRQGAKTGELFF. The chain joins TRBV12-3 or TRBV12-4 to TRBJ2-2; 8 bases match TRBD1. The CDR3 runs to 16 residues.

The rearrangement uses TRBV6-6 and TRBJ1-5, with 10 bases that match TRBD1. Trimming removed 2 bases from V and 5 bases from J; junction bases left unmatched: 3. The CDR3 has 15 amino acids. Germline-derived CDR1 and CDR2 are MNHNY and SVGAGI (reference sequence). The CDR3 is CASSYGTGADQPQHF. CDR3 bases: TGTGCCAGCAGTTACGGGACAGGGGCCGATCAGCCCCAGCATTTT.

This clonotype was observed at least ten times. The J gene is TRBJ2-7, the V gene TRBV28; 8 bases are a match to TRBD1. The CDR3 runs 14 residues. V lost 6 bases, J lost 0 bases, and 4 bases stayed unmatched. Germline V gene lookup returns CDR1 MDHEN and CDR2 SYDVKM. The CDR3: CASSYRGSSYEQYF. For the CDR3, the DNA is TGTGCCAGCAGCTACAGGGGGAGCTCCTACGAGCAGTACTTC.

The V call is TRBV28, the J call TRBJ1-5; a possible D gene is TRBD1 (5 bases). CDR1 is MDHEN and CDR2 is SYDVKM in the germline V gene. The length of the CDR3 is 15 residues. The V and J ends lost 2 bases and 4 bases respectively, with 12 bases between them. Written as DNA, the CDR3 is TGTGCCAGCAGTTTAGGTCGGGGGGAGAATCAGCCCCAGCATTTT. It translates to CASSLGRGENQPQHF.

This clonotype was detected many times. The gene calls are TRBV7-9 and TRBJ2-1, with D possibly being TRBD1 (6 bases). Trimming stripped 1 base from V and 3 bases from J, with 13 bases between. The CDR3 has 16 amino acids. Germline values: CDR1 SEHNR, CDR2 FQNEAQ (reference sequence). The DNA for the CDR3 is TGTGCCAGCAGCTTAGTAGGGGGACCAATCTACAATGAGCAGTTCTTC. This gives the protein CASSLVGGPIYNEQFF.